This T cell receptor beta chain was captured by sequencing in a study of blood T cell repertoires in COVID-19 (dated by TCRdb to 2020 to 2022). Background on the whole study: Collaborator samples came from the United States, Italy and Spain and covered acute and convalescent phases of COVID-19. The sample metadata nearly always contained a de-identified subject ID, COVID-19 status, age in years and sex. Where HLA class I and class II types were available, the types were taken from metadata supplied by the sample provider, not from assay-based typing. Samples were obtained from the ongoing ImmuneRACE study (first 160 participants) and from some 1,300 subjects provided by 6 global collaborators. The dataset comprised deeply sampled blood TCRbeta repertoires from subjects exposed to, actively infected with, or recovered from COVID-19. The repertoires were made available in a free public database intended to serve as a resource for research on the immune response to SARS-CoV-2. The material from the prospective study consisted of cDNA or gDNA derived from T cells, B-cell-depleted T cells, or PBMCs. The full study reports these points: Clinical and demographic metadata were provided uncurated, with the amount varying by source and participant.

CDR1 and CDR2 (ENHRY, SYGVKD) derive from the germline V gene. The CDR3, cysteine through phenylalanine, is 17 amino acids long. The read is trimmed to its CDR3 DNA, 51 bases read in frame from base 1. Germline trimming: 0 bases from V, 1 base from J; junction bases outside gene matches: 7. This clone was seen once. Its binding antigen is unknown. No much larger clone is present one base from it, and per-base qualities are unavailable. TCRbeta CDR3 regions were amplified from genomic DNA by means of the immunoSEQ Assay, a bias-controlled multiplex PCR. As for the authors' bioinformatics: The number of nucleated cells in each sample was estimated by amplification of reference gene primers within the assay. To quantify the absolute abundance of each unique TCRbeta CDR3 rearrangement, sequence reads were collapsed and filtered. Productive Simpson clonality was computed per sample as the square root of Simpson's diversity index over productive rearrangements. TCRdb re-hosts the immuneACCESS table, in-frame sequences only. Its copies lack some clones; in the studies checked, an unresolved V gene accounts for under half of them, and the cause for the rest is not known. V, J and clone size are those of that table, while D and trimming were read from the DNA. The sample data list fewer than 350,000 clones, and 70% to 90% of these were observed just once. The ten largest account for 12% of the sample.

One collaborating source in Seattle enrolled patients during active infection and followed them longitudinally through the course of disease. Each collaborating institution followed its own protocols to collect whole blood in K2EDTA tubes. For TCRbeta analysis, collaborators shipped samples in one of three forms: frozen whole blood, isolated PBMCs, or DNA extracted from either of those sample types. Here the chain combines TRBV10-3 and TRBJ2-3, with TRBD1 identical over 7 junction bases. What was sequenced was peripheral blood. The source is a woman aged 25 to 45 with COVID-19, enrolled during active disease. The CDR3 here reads CAISESITGQGTDTQYF. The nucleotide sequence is TGTGCCATCAGTGAGTCGATCACAGGACAGGGCACAGATACGCAGTATTTT.